This record covers a single T cell receptor beta chain. As handled by the study authors: The authors estimated nucleated cell counts from reference gene primer amplification. Method: immunoSEQ multiplex PCR; TCRdb's copy keeps in-frame clones and lacks some. The D gene and trimming were derived from the DNA, and the V and J assignments and clone size from that table. The sample lists fewer than 250,000 clones, around 82% seen once, with approximately 4.5% in the top ten. The sample is drawn from a study of blood T cell repertoires in COVID-19. Study as a whole: Whether acute or convalescent, the COVID-19 samples came from the United States, Italy and Spain. PBMCs, B-cell-depleted T cells, or T cells were the source of the cDNA or gDNA that made up the material.

The CDR3 covers 15 residues. Germline CDR1 and CDR2: MNHEY and SMNVEV (reference sequence). The junction had 13 bases not matched to a gene; V was cut back by 3 bases and J by 9 bases. This sequence was found in a woman aged 70 to 79 with acute or convalescent COVID-19. Sequencing was performed on peripheral blood. The genes are TRBV27 and TRBJ1-1, with 7 bases fitting TRBD1. The chain's CDR3 is CASSFNRGSGTKAFF. The DNA for the CDR3 is TGTGCCAGCAGTTTCAACAGGGGTTCCGGAACTAAAGCTTTCTTT.